This TCR beta chain emerged from a study of T cells in Graves' hyperthyroidism and ophthalmopathy. Ophthalmopathy cases met thresholds of Clinical Activity Score at least 3, NOSPECS grade at least 4 and duration under 3 months. This CDR3 spans 15 amino acids. Per germline, CDR1 SNHLY and CDR2 FYNNEI. The junction had 8 bases not matched to a gene; V was cut back by 6 bases and J by 3 bases. Study-wide results and caveats: Most thyroid-expanded clonotypes above 0.001 were also found in blood. A model using 13 V-J features told ophthalmopathy apart from stable hyperthyroidism. Model output signaled ophthalmopathy a median approximately 6 months ahead of onset.

As regards this clonotype: Its specificity is not known.

The CDR3 regions of TCR beta were amplified from RNA transcripts. In the first-round RT-PCR of the TCR CDR3, the HTBI primer set was used. TCRdb reprocessed the multiplex PCR reads via MiXCR and lists one record per CDR3 protein. Of more than 300,000 distinct CDR3 sequences in the sample, about 18% were seen once. The TCR originated in a man between 18 and 29 years old with Graves' ophthalmopathy. V and J are TRBV2 and TRBJ1-1; 9 positions match TRBD1. Material: blood. In DNA, the CDR3 is TGTGCCAGCAGCTTGGGGGACAGGGCGCACACTGAAGCTTTCTTT. This codes for CASSLGDRAHTEAFF.